This T cell receptor beta chain was sequenced for a study of T cells in Graves' hyperthyroidism and ophthalmopathy. The length of the CDR3 is 15 residues. Germline V gene lookup returns CDR1 LGHDT and CDR2 YNNKEL (reference sequence). Trimming left V 2 bases short and J 5 bases short, with 15 bases between. Authors of the study amplified TCR beta CDR3 regions from RNA transcripts. When the TCR CDR3 underwent first-round RT-PCR, the HTBI primer set was used. TCRdb reprocessed the multiplex PCR reads with MiXCR, giving one entry per CDR3 protein. The sample shows more than 500,000 distinct CDR3 sequences, approximately 15% of them seen only once.

This chain connects TRBV3-1 to TRBJ2-5; the D call may be TRBD1 or TRBD2 (7 bases each). Specimen: blood. This receptor was identified in a woman aged 40 to 50 with Graves' ophthalmopathy. The CDR3 bases are TGTGCCAGCAGCCAATTAAGGGGGCGGGAGGAGACCCAGTACTTC. It codes for CASSQLRGREETQYF.